These T cell receptor beta chains were read from a single sample in a study of blood T cell repertoires in COVID-19. Assay used: immunoSEQ multiplex PCR; TCRdb lists only in-frame clones, some missing. The sample shows some 83,000 clones, approximately 90% of them seen only once. Material: peripheral blood. Every receptor here comes from a woman over 75 with active or convalescent COVID-19. The CDR3 runs from the conserved cysteine through the conserved F or W. A D gene is named only where the DNA matches it firmly. Only part of the rows carry a size: once, few, many, or a class if the clone is expanded.

clone size	V gene	J gene	D gene	CDR3 protein	CDR3 DNA
.	TRBV10-3	TRBJ1-5	TRBD1	CAISESDRGNQPQHF	TGTGCCATCAGTGAGTCGGACAGGGGCAATCAGCCCCAGCATTTT
.	TRBV6-5	TRBJ2-7	.	CASMRGLSHTYEQYF	TGTGCCAGCATGAGAGGACTCTCCCATACCTACGAGCAGTACTTC
once	TRBV2	TRBJ1-5	.	CASSEAWGGNQPQHF	TGTGCCAGCAGTGAAGCGTGGGGAGGCAATCAGCCCCAGCATTTT
.	TRBV7-9	TRBJ2-7	.	CASSLARGISPYEQYF	TGTGCCAGCAGCTTAGCGCGCGGGATATCGCCATACGAGCAGTACTTC
many	TRBV11-3	TRBJ2-5	.	CASSLSTGTQETQYF	TGTGCCAGCAGCTTATCTACAGGGACCCAAGAGACCCAGTACTTC
.	TRBV9	TRBJ1-1	.	CASSVGSPGGTEAFF	TGTGCCAGCAGCGTAGGGTCACCGGGGGGCACTGAAGCTTTCTTT
once	TRBV21-1	TRBJ2-3	.	CASSKVGQGCPDTQYF	TGTGCCAGCAGCAAAGTAGGGCAGGGATGCCCAGATACGCAGTATTTT
.	TRBV29-1	TRBJ2-5	.	CSVDLRGSETQYF	TGCAGCGTTGATCTTCGAGGGTCGGAGACCCAGTACTTC
once	TRBV27	TRBJ2-7	TRBD1	CASSLGRGRGSYEQYF	TGTGCCAGCAGTTTAGGACGTGGCAGGGGGTCCTACGAGCAGTACTTC
.	TRBV10-3	TRBJ1-5	TRBD1	CAISDPGGDQPQHF	TGTGCCATCAGTGACCCAGGGGGCGATCAGCCCCAGCATTTT
.	TRBV18	TRBJ2-7	TRBD1	CASSQGQLYEQYF	TGTGCCAGCTCTCAGGGACAGCTCTACGAGCAGTACTTC
.	TRBV18	TRBJ2-7	TRBD1	CASSPFRTGDEQYF	TGTGCCAGCTCACCATTCAGGACAGGGGATGAGCAGTACTTC
.	TRBV7-2	TRBJ1-6	.	CASSWTDSPLHF	TGTGCCAGCAGCTGGACAGACTCACCCCTCCACTTT
once	TRBV5-5	TRBJ2-5	TRBD1	CASSAGQGGPAETQYF	TGTGCCAGCAGCGCCGGACAGGGAGGACCTGCAGAGACCCAGTACTTC
.	TRBV7-3	TRBJ2-2	.	CASSLTGAGELFF	TGTGCCAGCAGCTTAACAGGGGCCGGGGAGCTGTTTTTT
.	TRBV5-4	TRBJ2-1	TRBD2	CASTTYRGGRYNEQFF	TGTGCCAGCACCACGTATCGGGGGGGCCGCTACAATGAGCAGTTCTTC
few	TRBV29-1	TRBJ1-2	TRBD1	CSVPRGTGRPYGYTF	TGCAGCGTCCCGCGCGGGACAGGTCGCCCCTATGGCTACACCTTC
.	TRBV6-6	TRBJ2-1	TRBD2	CASIRIRVLAGHNEQFF	TGTGCCAGCATTCGAATCCGGGTTCTAGCGGGGCACAATGAGCAGTTCTTC
.	TRBV4-3	TRBJ2-7	TRBD2	CASSRLAGDSYEQYF	TGCGCCAGCAGCCGACTAGCGGGGGACTCCTACGAGCAGTACTTC
.	TRBV7-9	TRBJ2-3	.	CASSLAQGRADTQYF	TGTGCCAGCAGCTTGGCTCAGGGGCGGGCAGATACGCAGTATTTT
.	TRBV7-8	TRBJ2-2	TRBD1	CASSLRDRGLPGELFF	TGTGCCAGCAGTCTCCGGGACAGGGGGCTTCCCGGGGAGCTGTTTTTT
.	TRBV10-2	TRBJ2-7	.	CASSEAGAYYRYEQYF	TGCGCCAGCAGTGAGGCAGGGGCGTATTACCGCTACGAGCAGTACTTC
.	TRBV5-1	TRBJ2-4	.	CASSFFGGLGIQYF	TGCGCCAGCAGCTTCTTTGGCGGGCTGGGCATTCAGTACTTC
.	TRBV30	TRBJ1-5	TRBD1	CAWSVAGTGGHQPQHF	TGTGCCTGGAGTGTGGCCGGGACAGGGGGCCATCAGCCCCAGCATTTT
.	TRBV27	TRBJ1-5	TRBD1	CASRIRGREQPQHF	TGTGCCAGCAGAATCAGGGGGCGGGAACAGCCCCAGCATTTT
.	TRBV16	TRBJ1-2	.	CASSQSGALNYGYTF	TGTGCCAGCAGCCAATCGGGGGCGCTTAACTATGGCTACACCTTC
.	TRBV14	TRBJ2-1	.	CASSQVRGNEQFF	TGTGCCAGCAGCCAAGTTAGGGGCAATGAGCAGTTCTTC
.	TRBV18	TRBJ1-4	.	CASSPPAGAPNEKLFF	TGTGCCAGCTCACCACCGGCAGGGGCCCCGAATGAAAAACTGTTTTTT